These 15 T cell receptor beta chains share one sample of origin, sequenced in a study of Graves' ophthalmopathy and Graves' hyperthyroidism. For repertoire sequencing, the TCR beta CDR3 regions were amplified from RNA transcripts. Amplification began with first-round RT-PCR using HTBI primers, then second-round multiplex PCR was performed. Each CDR3 protein is one row after TCRdb ran MiXCR on the multiplex PCR reads. The table shows 170,000 or so distinct CDR3 sequences, with approximately 40% occurring only once. Sequenced sample: peripheral blood. The receptors come from a man aged 25-45 years with Graves' ophthalmopathy.

This sequence joins TRBV6-5 and TRBJ1-5; D is uncertain. V was cut by 0 bases and J by 5 bases, with 14 bases left in between. There are 16 residues in the CDR3. Germline V gives CDR1 MNHEY, CDR2 SVGAGI. This CDR3 reads CASSYSGTPGDQPQHF. CDR3 nucleotide sequence: TGTGCCAGCAGTTACTCGGGCACTCCGGGTGATCAGCCCCAGCATTTT.

This chain links TRBV12-3 or TRBV12-4 with TRBJ2-5, with D perhaps matching TRBD2 (5 bases). This CDR3 spans 12 amino acids. Trimming shortened V by 5 bases and J by 5 bases, and 9 bases separated the two germline ends. Here the CDR3 DNA reads TGTGCCAGCAGTCCGGGAATCGAGACCCAGTACTTC. This codes for CASSPGIETQYF.

The DNA for the CDR3 is TGTGCCAGCAGTCCGGGACGGGGTGTAAGCAATCAGCCCCAGCATTTT. It is translated as CASSPGRGVSNQPQHF. The chain couples TRBV6-2 or TRBV6-3 to TRBJ1-5; weak D call: TRBD1 (5 bases). V shed 5 bases and J shed 1 base, with 15 bases lying between them. In germline, CDR1 is MNHEY, CDR2 SVGEGT. CDR3 size: 16 residues.

This clonotype was observed many times. CDR3 DNA sequence: TGTGCCAGCAGCCCTCAGACTAGCGGCGGGGGGCCCTACGAGCAGTACTTC. Translated: CASSPQTSGGGPYEQYF. This chain connects TRBV4-2 to TRBJ2-7, with 9 positions matching TRBD2. CDR1 and CDR2 from the germline V gene are LGHNA and YNFKEQ. The CDR3 totals 17 residues. The V segment lost 4 bases and the J segment 2 bases; nucleotides outside the gene matches: 12.

This chain joins TRBV12-3 or TRBV12-4 and TRBJ2-5; 8 bases line up with TRBD2. V was clipped by 5 bases and J by 5 bases; unmatched bases: 19. This CDR3 region has 18 residues. The CDR3 loop is CASSPRFGGAGAWETQYF. The CDR3 DNA is TGTGCCAGCAGTCCCCGGTTCGGGGGGGCCGGGGCATGGGAGACCCAGTACTTC.

This clonotype was detected many times. This chain links TRBV20-1 with TRBJ2-7; 7 bases map to TRBD1. The CDR3 contains 16 residues. Trimming at V came to 0 bases and at J to 0 bases, leaving 8 bases not matched to a gene. The germline V gene encodes CDR1 DFQATT and CDR2 SNEGSKA (reference sequence). The CDR3 DNA reads as TGCAGTGCTAGAGAGATTGGACAGGCTACCTCCTACGAGCAGTACTTC. Encoded protein: CSAREIGQATSYEQYF.

This clonotype has ten or more counts. At one of its ends the junction is not consistent with the germline gene, which may arise from a read error. The V call is TRBV7-7, the J call TRBJ2-5, with TRBD1 identical over 9 bases. This CDR3 region has 14 residues. Germline assignment: CDR1 SSHAT and CDR2 FNYEAQ (reference sequence). CDR3 in DNA: TGTGCTAGCAGCAAAACGGACAGGGGAGAGACCCAGTACTTC. Its translation is CASSKTDRGETQYF.

This clonotype was seen ten or more times. The V gene is TRBV19, the J gene TRBJ2-7; the D call may be TRBD1 or TRBD2 (5 bases each). Trimming stripped 8 bases from V and 6 bases from J, with 11 bases between. The CDR3 is made up of 11 amino acids. The V gene's germline CDR1 is LNHDA and CDR2 SQIVND (reference sequence). Written as DNA, the CDR3 is TGTGCCAGTGGTAGGGACGGCGAGCAGTACTTC. It is translated as CASGRDGEQYF.

The chain recombines TRBV2 with TRBJ2-7, with TRBD2 matching 9 bases. Germline V gene data show CDR1 as SNHLY and CDR2 as FYNNEI. This CDR3 has 14 amino acids. After removal of 6 bases from V and 6 bases from J, the junction contained 9 bases not matched to a gene. The CDR3 sequence is CASRSGTSTFEQYF. DNA for the CDR3: TGTGCCAGCAGGTCGGGGACTAGCACCTTCGAGCAGTACTTC. The whole variable domain, filled in from reference TRBV2 and TRBJ2-7, reads EPEVTQTPSHQVTQMGQEVILRCVPISNHLYFYWYRQILGQKVEFLVSFYNNEISEKSEIFDDQFSVERPDGSNFTLKIRSTKLEDSAMYFCASRSGTSTFEQYFGPGTRLTVT.

This clonotype has at least ten counts. The genes are TRBV12-3 or TRBV12-4 and TRBJ2-7; TRBD1 aligns across 8 bases. V shed 5 bases, J shed 3 bases, and the junction held 9 bases outside the gene matches. The CDR3 consists of 15 residues. CDR3: CASSPRTGSVYEQYF. CDR3 sequence (DNA): TGTGCCAGCAGTCCAAGGACAGGGTCGGTCTACGAGCAGTACTTC.

This clonotype was observed at least ten times. DNA of the CDR3: TGTGCCAGCAGCTACAGGGATGACACTGAAGCTTTCTTT. Translated: CASSYRDDTEAFF. The V and J genes are TRBV11-2 and TRBJ1-1, with D possibly matching TRBD1 (6 bases). CDR1 and CDR2 (germline): SGHAT, FQNNGV. Between the trimmed V and J ends, which lost 4 bases and 3 bases, there was a span of 9 bases. The CDR3 loop spans 13 amino acids. The complete variable domain, with remaining parts taken from reference TRBV11-2 and TRBJ1-1, reads EAGVAQSPRYKIIEKRQSVAFWCNPISGHATLYWYQQILGQGPKLLIQFQNNGVVDDSQLPKDRFSAERLKGVDSTLKIQPAKLEDSAVYLCASSYRDDTEAFFGQGTRLTVV.

The chain carries TRBV28 and TRBJ2-5; tentatively, D is TRBD1 or TRBD2 (5 bases each). Germline V CDR1 and CDR2: MDHEN, SYDVKM. The CDR3 length is 14 residues. V was clipped by 3 bases and J by 5 bases, with 13 bases between them. Here the CDR3 DNA reads TGTGCCAGCAGTTTCTCGGGGACCGGGGAGACCCAGTACTTC. Amino acid sequence: CASSFSGTGETQYF.

This rearrangement joins TRBV12-3 or TRBV12-4 to TRBJ1-1; no reliable D call. The CDR3 is 14 residues long. Trimming took 3 bases from V and 4 from J, leaving 12 bases between them. The CDR3 DNA reads as TGTGCCAGCAGTTTGGGGAGATCGCCCACTGAAGCTTTCTTT. This translates into CASSLGRSPTEAFF.

This clonotype was recorded only once. The V call is TRBV11-2, the J call TRBJ2-5; D might be TRBD1 (6 bases). The V end lost 4 bases, the J end lost 2 bases, and 11 bases lay between the germline ends. The CDR3 covers 14 residues. From germline, CDR1 is SGHAT and CDR2 FQNNGV. The CDR3, as DNA: TGTGCCAGCAGCTCACTTAGGGGGCAAGAGACCCAGTACTTC. The encoded protein is CASSSLRGQETQYF. Based on the CDR3 plus reference TRBV11-2 and TRBJ2-5, the full variable domain is EAGVAQSPRYKIIEKRQSVAFWCNPISGHATLYWYQQILGQGPKLLIQFQNNGVVDDSQLPKDRFSAERLKGVDSTLKIQPAKLEDSAVYLCASSSLRGQETQYFGPGTRLLVL.

Ten or more counts support this clonotype. The chain uses TRBV18 and TRBJ1-2; D is perhaps TRBD1 (5 bases). The CDR3 is made up of 15 amino acids. V lost 5 bases, J lost 0 bases, and 13 bases lay in between. CDR1 KGHSH and CDR2 LQKENI come from the germline V gene. DNA for the CDR3: TGTGCCAGCTCAAAGTCGCAGGACACTAACTATGGCTACACCTTC. This encodes CASSKSQDTNYGYTF.